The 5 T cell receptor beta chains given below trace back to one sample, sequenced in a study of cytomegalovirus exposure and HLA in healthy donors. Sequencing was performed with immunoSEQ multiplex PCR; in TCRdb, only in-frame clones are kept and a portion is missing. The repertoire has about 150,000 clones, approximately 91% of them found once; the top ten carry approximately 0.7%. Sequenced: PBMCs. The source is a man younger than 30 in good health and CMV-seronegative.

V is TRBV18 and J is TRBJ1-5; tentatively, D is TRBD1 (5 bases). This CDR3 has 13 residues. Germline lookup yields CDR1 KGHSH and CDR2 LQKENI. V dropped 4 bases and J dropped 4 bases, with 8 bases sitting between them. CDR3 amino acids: CASSQQENQPQHF. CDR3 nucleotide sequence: TGTGCCAGCTCACAACAGGAAAATCAGCCCCAGCATTTT.

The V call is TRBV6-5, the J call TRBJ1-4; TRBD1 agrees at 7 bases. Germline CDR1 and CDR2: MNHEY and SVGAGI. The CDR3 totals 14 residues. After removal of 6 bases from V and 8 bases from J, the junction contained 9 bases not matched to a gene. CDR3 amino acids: CASRDTGVREKLFF. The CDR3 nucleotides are TGTGCCAGCAGGGATACAGGGGTTAGAGAAAAACTGTTTTTT.

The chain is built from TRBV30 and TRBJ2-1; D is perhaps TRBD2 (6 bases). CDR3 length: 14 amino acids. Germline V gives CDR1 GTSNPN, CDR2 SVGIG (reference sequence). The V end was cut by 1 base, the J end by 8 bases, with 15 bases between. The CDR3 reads CAWSGGTGGYEQFF. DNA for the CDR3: TGTGCCTGGAGTGGGGGGACCGGGGGTTATGAGCAGTTCTTC. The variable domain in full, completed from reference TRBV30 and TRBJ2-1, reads SQTIHQWPATLVQPVGSPLSLECTVEGTSNPNLYWYRQAAGRGLQLLFYSVGIGQISSEVPQNLSASRPQDRQFILSSKKLLLSDSGFYLCAWSGGTGGYEQFFGPGTRLTVL.

This chain's CDR3 is CASSAQRGAVSGANVLTF. The CDR3 DNA reads TGTGCCAGCAGCGCCCAGCGGGGTGCGGTCTCTGGGGCCAACGTCCTGACTTTC. The chain joins TRBV9 to TRBJ2-6, with 7 bases fitting TRBD2. Germline CDR1 and CDR2: SGDLS and YYNGEE. V lost 3 bases, J lost 0 bases, and 9 bases stayed unmatched. The CDR3 is 18 amino acids.

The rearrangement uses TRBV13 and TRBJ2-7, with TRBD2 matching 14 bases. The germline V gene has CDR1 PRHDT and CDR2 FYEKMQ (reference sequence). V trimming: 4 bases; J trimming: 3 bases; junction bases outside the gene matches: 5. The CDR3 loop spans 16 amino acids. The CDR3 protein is CASSSRTSGRNYEQYV. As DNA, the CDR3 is TGTGCCAGCAGCTCCCGGACTAGCGGGAGGAACTACGAGCAGTACGTC.